The clone carrying this T cell receptor (beta chain) was detected a few times. Antigen specificity is unknown. This record comes from a study of T cells in Graves' hyperthyroidism and ophthalmopathy. Overall study findings and caveats: Through a model of 13 V-J features, ophthalmopathy was separated from stable hyperthyroidism.

Authors of the study amplified TCR beta CDR3 regions from RNA transcripts. Initially, a first-round RT-PCR of the TCR CDR3 employed the HTBI primer set. TCRdb recomputed calls from the multiplex PCR reads with MiXCR, one row per CDR3 protein. Found here are about 560,000 distinct CDR3 sequences, 15% to 18% of them singletons; the top ten hold under 8%. The patients, who ranged from 18 to 65 in age, presented with newly diagnosed hyperthyroidism lasting under 2 months. Losses at the gene ends were 2 bases for V and 3 bases for J; bases not matched to a gene: 6. The CDR3 length is 16 residues. The germline gives CDR1 SGHDN, CDR2 FVKESK.

Sequencing was done on a sample of blood. This TCR was recovered from a woman aged 25 to 39 with Graves' hyperthyroidism. The V call is TRBV14, the J call TRBJ2-7; 11 bases agree with TRBD1. The CDR3: CASSQKRDRGYYEQYF. The CDR3 region has the DNA TGTGCCAGCAGCCAAAAAAGGGACAGGGGGTACTACGAGCAGTACTTC.